This TCR beta chain emerged from a study of T cell responses to AZD1222 COVID-19 vaccine. General study findings and limits: Of the AZD1222 recipients, only six or seven were seropositive at baseline. Researchers report vaccine-associated CD4 TCRs spanning spike, with dominance at 160-218 and 743-854. Clonal diversity may have been underestimated in mostly white British donors.

A note on this clone: Its antigen is as yet unknown. The same CDR3 arises from other DNA sequences in this sample as well.

Sequenced by immunoSEQ multiplex PCR; TCRdb stores in-frame clones only, minus some. The sample has approximately 110,000 clones; approximately 89% are singletons. V was pared by 5 bases and J by 3 bases, with 5 bases of the junction left unmatched. Germline V gives CDR1 MNHEY, CDR2 SVGAGI. The CDR3 covers 14 residues. The V gene is TRBV6-5, the J gene TRBJ1-1, with 8 bases lining up with TRBD1. Sequencing was performed on peripheral blood, taken 28 days after the second AZD1222 dose. This TCR was recovered from an adult who received the AZD1222 COVID-19 vaccine. The CDR3 nucleotides are TGTGCCAGCAGTACCGGACAGGGAGACACTGAAGCTTTCTTT. Its protein is CASSTGQGDTEAFF.